One and the same sample provided the 21 T cell receptor beta chains below, sequenced in a study of STAT5B mutations in CD4+ large granular lymphocyte leukemia. TCRdb keeps only in-frame clones here, not all; method: immunoSEQ multiplex PCR. The table has about 30,000 clones, under 85% seen once; the top ten hold under 2.5%. The source material was CD4+ T cells from blood buffy coats. Source of these receptors: a human donor in good health.

The genes are TRBV25-1 and TRBJ1-4, with 7 positions matching TRBD1. The V gene's germline CDR1 is MGHDK and CDR2 SYGVNS. The CDR3 is 15 amino acids. V gave up 6 bases and J gave up 4 bases; unmatched junction bases: 8. The DNA for the CDR3 is TGTGCCAGCAGGGAGGGACAGACGAGTAATGAAAAACTGTTTTTT. It is translated as CASREGQTSNEKLFF.

The chain uses TRBV9 and TRBJ2-5; a possible D gene is TRBD2 (7 bases). The end of the DNA fits TRBJ2-7 better, so the J call may be wrong. This CDR3 is 15 amino acids long. Germline CDR1 reads SGDLS; CDR2 reads YYNGEE. This CDR3 reads CASSVAPSGQYEQYF. The CDR3 region has the DNA TGTGCCAGCAGCGTAGCTCCTAGCGGACAGTACGAGCAGTACTTC.

This clone was seen a handful of times. At one end the junction does not follow the germline gene, possibly because of a read error. The chain has TRBV20-1 and TRBJ1-1; D is uncertain. This CDR3 is built from 10 residues. Germline V gene sequence: CDR1 DFQATT, CDR2 SNEGSKA (reference sequence). CDR3 nucleotide sequence: TGCAGTGCGACGACGAAACCATTAGGGTTT. It specifies CSATTKPLGF.

This chain joins TRBV6-4 and TRBJ2-3; D not resolved. V lost 6 bases and J lost 4, with 11 bases in between. CDR1 is MRHNA, CDR2 SNTAGT, per germline. The CDR3 covers 13 residues. The CDR3 protein is CASSASYSDTQYF. Here the CDR3 DNA reads TGTGCCAGCAGCGCCTCGTATTCAGATACGCAGTATTTT.

This CDR3 is CASSPGLAGGKDEQYF. The CDR3 region has the DNA TGTGCCAGCAGCCCCGGACTAGCGGGGGGGAAGGACGAGCAGTACTTC. The chain uses TRBV9 and TRBJ2-7; 15 nucleotides align to TRBD2. The germline CDR1 and CDR2 sequences are SGDLS and YYNGEE. After removal of 4 bases from V and 5 bases from J, the junction contained 7 bases not matched to a gene. This CDR3 has 16 amino acids.

This clone came up a few times. The chain recombines TRBV14 with TRBJ1-2, with unresolved D. CDR3 length equals 13 residues. Germline V gene sequence: CDR1 SGHDN, CDR2 FVKESK. The V gene lost 4 bases and the J gene lost 9 bases, with 15 bases spanning the gap. The CDR3 DNA is TGTGCCAGCAGCCCCCGGGCAGGAGCAAGCTACACCTTC. This gives the protein CASSPRAGASYTF.

The V call is TRBV5-6, the J call TRBJ2-1, with 9 bases lining up with TRBD2. The germline V gene has CDR1 SGHDT and CDR2 YYEEEE. The V segment lost 4 bases and the J segment 0 bases; nucleotides outside the gene matches: 5. This CDR3 comprises 16 residues. The CDR3 region has the DNA TGTGCCAGCAGCCTATTAGCGGGAGTCTCCTACAATGAGCAGTTCTTC. It is translated as CASSLLAGVSYNEQFF.

V and J are TRBV5-4 and TRBJ2-1, with D perhaps matching TRBD1 (5 bases). The ends were cut back, 2 bases at V and 4 bases at J, with 13 bases in the middle. In germline, CDR1 is SGHNT, CDR2 YYREEE (reference sequence). CDR3 length: 15 amino acids. CDR3 nucleotides: TGTGCCAGCAGCTTTAATACAGGAGATTACAATGAGCAGTTCTTC. The encoded protein is CASSFNTGDYNEQFF.

The gene calls are TRBV29-1 and TRBJ2-3, with D possibly matching TRBD1 (5 bases). The ends were cut back, 7 bases at V and 10 bases at J, with 15 bases in the middle. The CDR3 runs 11 residues. The germline gives CDR1 SQVTM, CDR2 ANQGSEA. The CDR3 DNA reads TGCAGCGCAAGCCCGCAGGGTCCGCAGTATTTT. Translating gives CSASPQGPQYF.

V usage is TRBV5-1 and J usage is TRBJ2-1; TRBD1 might be the D (6 bases). Trimming took off 2 bases at V and 4 bases at J, with 16 bases between the two ends. This CDR3 is built from 16 residues. Germline loops: CDR1 SGHRS, CDR2 YFSETQ. CDR3 residues: CASSFQAGTIYNEQFF. Here the CDR3 DNA reads TGCGCCAGCAGCTTTCAAGCCGGGACAATTTACAATGAGCAGTTCTTC.

The chain has TRBV5-4 and TRBJ1-3; D is unresolved. Trimming removed 0 bases from V and 0 bases from J, with 13 bases in between. Germline V gene data show CDR1 as SGHNT and CDR2 as YYREEE (reference sequence). The length of the CDR3 is 17 residues. This CDR3 is CASSLGSGASSGNTIYF. CDR3 bases: TGTGCCAGCAGCTTGGGTTCCGGTGCTTCCTCTGGAAACACCATATATTTT.

V gene TRBV25-1 combines with J gene TRBJ1-6; no firm D call. Trimming left V 3 bases short and J 4 bases short, with 16 bases between. This CDR3 region has 17 residues. Germline V gene data show CDR1 as MGHDK and CDR2 as SYGVNS. CDR3 nucleotides: TGTGCCAGCAGTGATTCCGGGCCTGATTATTATAATTCACCCCTCCACTTT. Encoded protein: CASSDSGPDYYNSPLHF.

This clone was seen a handful of times. This chain links TRBV9 with TRBJ2-1; TRBD2 might be the D (6 bases). Germline lookup yields CDR1 SGDLS and CDR2 YYNGEE. This CDR3 spans 15 amino acids. The V gene lost 4 bases and the J gene lost 4 bases, with 15 bases spanning the gap. The DNA of the CDR3 is TGTGCCAGCAGCCCCCGGGGAGCGGGTTACAATGAGCAGTTCTTC. Translation: CASSPRGAGYNEQFF. The full variable domain, with the rest looked up from reference TRBV9 and TRBJ2-1, is DSGVTQTPKHLITATGQRVTLRCSPRSGDLSVYWYQQSLDQGLQFLIQYYNGEERAKGNILERFSAQQFPDLHSELNLSSLELGDSALYFCASSPRGAGYNEQFFGPGTRLTVL.

CDR3 in DNA: TGTGCCAGCAGCCAAGATATGTCTAGCGGGGGGCACGATACACGCACAGATACGCAGTATTTT. Its translation: CASSQDMSSGGHDTRTDTQYF. The chain uses TRBV4-2 and TRBJ2-3; 11 bases are shared with TRBD2. Germline trimming cut 0 bases from V and 1 base from J; bases unmatched to any gene: 15. CDR1 and CDR2 (germline): LGHNA, YNFKEQ. The CDR3 runs to 21 residues.

The sample holds one count of this clone. The chain employs TRBV4-1 and TRBJ2-5; TRBD1 is a possible D gene (6 bases). This CDR3 has 14 amino acids. Germline V gene lookup returns CDR1 MGHRA and CDR2 YSYEKL. V shed 4 bases and J shed 3 bases, with 12 bases lying between them. The CDR3 DNA follows: TGCGCCAGCAGCCTTTCCCAGGGGAAAGAGACCCAGTACTTC. This gives the protein CASSLSQGKETQYF.

V usage is TRBV5-1 and J usage is TRBJ1-2; maybe TRBD1 (5 bases). The CDR3 length is 15 residues. Per the germline V gene, CDR1 is SGHRS and CDR2 is YFSETQ. Between the trimmed V and J ends, which lost 1 base and 3 bases, there was a span of 13 bases. The CDR3 protein is CASSLPIPGDYGYTF. The CDR3 DNA reads TGCGCCAGCAGCTTGCCTATCCCGGGGGACTATGGCTACACCTTC.

The rearrangement links TRBV2 to TRBJ1-5, with D hard to call. Germline-derived CDR1 and CDR2 are SNHLY and FYNNEI. This CDR3 spans 13 amino acids. The V gene lost 4 bases and the J gene lost 4 bases, with 8 bases spanning the gap. CDR3: CASSVGQNQPQHF. The CDR3 region has the DNA TGTGCCAGCAGTGTCGGTCAGAATCAGCCCCAGCATTTT.

The chain joins TRBV27 to TRBJ2-3; D uncertain. This CDR3 region has 15 residues. V gave up 3 bases and J gave up 2 bases, with 12 bases separating them. The germline V gene has CDR1 MNHEY and CDR2 SMNVEV (reference sequence). CDR3 region: CASSFWRRITDTQYF. CDR3 DNA: TGTGCCAGCAGTTTTTGGCGTCGGATCACAGATACGCAGTATTTT.

This chain links TRBV5-8 with TRBJ2-5; maybe TRBD2 (6 bases). CDR3 length: 14 residues. V dropped 5 bases and J dropped 4 bases, with 15 bases sitting between them. Germline CDR1 is SGHTS and CDR2 is YDEGEE. The chain's CDR3 is CASSSPPGLETQYF. The DNA of the CDR3 is TGTGCCAGCAGTTCACCGCCGGGACTAGAGACCCAGTACTTC.

This sequence joins TRBV11-3 and TRBJ2-2; 7 nucleotides agree with TRBD2. The CDR3 contains 18 residues. The ends lost 0 bases at V and 4 bases at J; junction bases unmatched: 11. The germline V gene has CDR1 SGHNT and CDR2 YENEEA. CDR3 DNA: TGTGCCAGCAGCTTAGATCAGGGCGGGAGACGCGGCACCGGGGAGCTGTTTTTT. This gives the protein CASSLDQGGRRGTGELFF.

This chain joins TRBV6-1 and TRBJ2-7; 7 bases map to TRBD1. The J segment lost 2 bases and the V segment lost 3 bases, leaving 1 base of the junction unmatched. Per the germline V gene, CDR1 is MNHNS and CDR2 is SASEGT. CDR3 length equals 13 residues. In DNA, the CDR3 is TGTGCCAGCAGTGACGACAGGGCCTACGAGCAGTACTTC. Its protein is CASSDDRAYEQYF.